This TCR beta chain appears in the sequencing data of a study of vaccination and CD4 T cells after COVID-19. This clonotype was recorded a few times. Its cognate antigen is unknown. Per the germline V gene, CDR1 is MNHEY and CDR2 is SVGEGT. Trimming removed 6 bases at V and 8 bases at J, with 23 bases between. The CDR3 consists of 16 residues. Scientists ran DNA taken from cultured CD4+ T cells through the Oncomine TCR Beta short-read assay for sequencing. TCRdb analysed the PCR reads with MiXCR anew, one entry per CDR3 protein. The sample includes about 14,000 distinct CDR3 sequences, about 60% of them seen just once. Indicated treatment: roughly 11-day PBMC culture with coronavirus spike peptide pools or control peptides (ViraFEST assay).

The source is a human donor who had recovered from COVID-19. Input material: CD4+ T cells from blood, cultured in vitro. The rearrangement links TRBV6-2 or TRBV6-3 to TRBJ1-5, with TRBD1 as a possible D gene (6 bases). For the CDR3, the DNA is TGTGCCAGCAGCCCCTACAGGGTGCTGGAGGGGAAGCCCCAGCATTTT. Protein sequence: CASSPYRVLEGKPQHF.